The 11 T cell receptor beta chains given below trace back to one sample, sequenced in a study of T cell responses to AZD1222 COVID-19 vaccine (dated by TCRdb to the early 2020s). The label giving this sample's time point can be read as: baseline before first vaccination. The library came from the immunoSEQ multiplex PCR assay. The clones in this table, taken by TCRdb from immuneACCESS, are in-frame only. Not every clone is retained; where verified, under half of the shortfall comes from an unresolved V gene, and the cause of the rest is unknown. The sample data list more than 85,000 clones, and 91% of these were observed just once. Clones ranked in the top ten supply roughly 6.9% of the sample. The source material was peripheral blood, sampled on day 0 of AZD1222 vaccination. The origin of the receptors is an adult in good health.

V usage is TRBV30 and J usage is TRBJ1-2, with a possible D match to TRBD1 (5 bases). Trimming took off 2 bases at V and 0 bases at J, with 7 bases between the two ends. This CDR3 has 13 residues. The germline V gene encodes CDR1 GTSNPN and CDR2 SVGIG (reference sequence). The CDR3 spells CAWSRDPNYGYTF. The CDR3 coding sequence is TGTGCCTGGAGTAGGGACCCTAACTATGGCTACACCTTC.

The rearrangement joins TRBV6-1 to TRBJ1-1, with D possibly TRBD1 on 6 matching bases. The CDR3 spans 14 residues. Between the trimmed V and J ends, which lost 1 base and 4 bases, there was a span of 10 bases. The germline gives CDR1 MNHNS, CDR2 SASEGT. The CDR3 here is CASSEGRGPTEAFF. The CDR3 DNA reads as TGTGCCAGCAGTGAAGGTCGGGGGCCCACTGAAGCTTTCTTT.

The chain combines TRBV3-1 (or the pseudogene TRBV3-2) with TRBJ1-3, with 12 bases lining up with TRBD1. The trim removed 4 bases at V and 4 bases at J, leaving 8 bases unmatched. Germline lookup yields CDR1 LGHDT and CDR2 YNNKEL (reference sequence). The CDR3 is 17 residues long. In nucleotides, the CDR3 is TGTGCCAGCAGCCCGTTCGGCGGGACAGGGGGCGGAAACACCATATATTTT. The encoded protein is CASSPFGGTGGGNTIYF.

This clone was recorded once. The chain couples TRBV19 to TRBJ1-4; the D gene is possibly TRBD1 (6 bases). This CDR3 is built from 15 residues. V lost 0 bases, J lost 8 bases, and 13 bases lay in between. Per germline, CDR1 LNHDA and CDR2 SQIVND (reference sequence). The CDR3 sequence: CASSIDLQGREKLFF. The CDR3, as DNA: TGTGCCAGTAGTATAGATTTACAGGGACGGGAAAAACTGTTTTTT. The full variable domain, its missing parts supplied by reference TRBV19 and TRBJ1-4, is DGGITQSPKYLFRKEGQNVTLSCEQNLNHDAMYWYRQDPGQGLRLIYYSQIVNDFQKGDIAEGYSVSREKKESFPLTVTSAQKNPTAFYLCASSIDLQGREKLFFGSGTQLSVL.

This chain joins TRBV5-1 and TRBJ2-3; TRBD2 agrees at 9 bases. There are 16 residues in the CDR3. Germline-derived CDR1 and CDR2 are SGHRS and YFSETQ. V shed 4 bases and J 4 bases; nucleotides not matched to a gene: 10. The CDR3 nucleotides are TGCGCCAGCAGCAAAGGCGGGGGGGCCGTCCCAGATACGCAGTATTTT. It translates to CASSKGGGAVPDTQYF.

This clone was detected only a few times. The chain's CDR3 is CASSWDTSSGNTIYF. For the CDR3, the DNA is TGTGCCAGCTCATGGGACACCAGCTCTGGAAACACCATATATTTT. The chain combines TRBV18 with TRBJ1-3; tentatively, D is TRBD1 (6 bases). Germline values: CDR1 KGHSH, CDR2 LQKENI. This CDR3 has 15 residues. V was trimmed by 5 bases and J by 0 bases, leaving 11 bases between them.

This clone was seen just once. The rearrangement links TRBV6-5 to TRBJ2-7, with D perhaps being TRBD1 or TRBD2 (6 bases each). The germline V gene has CDR1 MNHEY and CDR2 SVGAGI. CDR3 length: 14 residues. Trimming stripped 3 bases from V and 2 bases from J, with 11 bases between. The CDR3 protein is CASSYYGGAYEQYF. CDR3 DNA sequence: TGTGCCAGCAGTTATTACGGGGGCGCCTACGAGCAGTACTTC.

This chain links TRBV4-1 with TRBJ2-6, with D unresolved. Germline lookup yields CDR1 MGHRA and CDR2 YSYEKL. Trimming took 4 bases from V and 0 from J, leaving 7 bases between them. CDR3 length: 15 amino acids. CDR3 protein: CASSLTSSGANVLTF. In nucleotides, the CDR3 is TGCGCCAGCAGCCTTACGAGCTCTGGGGCCAACGTCCTGACTTTC.

In this sample, this clone turned up a few times. This chain uses TRBV19 with TRBJ1-5; TRBD1 aligns across 8 bases. Germline-derived CDR1 and CDR2 are LNHDA and SQIVND (reference sequence). Unmatched junction bases numbered 11, after V lost 1 base and J lost 3 bases. This CDR3 comprises 18 residues. CDR3 coding DNA: TGTGCCAGTAGTATAGGAATGGGGCAGGGGGCGCACAATCAGCCCCAGCATTTT. Amino acids: CASSIGMGQGAHNQPQHF.

The CDR3 sequence: CATTKGCTVTYEQYF. As DNA, the CDR3 is TGTGCCACTACAAAGGGGTGTACAGTTACCTACGAGCAGTACTTC. V usage is TRBV24-1 and J usage is TRBJ2-7; weak D call: TRBD1 (5 bases). Trimming took off 10 bases at V and 2 bases at J, with 20 bases between the two ends. The CDR3 length is 15 residues. Germline CDR1 KGHDR, CDR2 SFDVKD.

This clone was observed a handful of times. V usage is TRBV11-2 and J usage is TRBJ2-7; D possibly corresponds to TRBD2 (5 bases). V dropped 1 base and J dropped 2 bases, with 9 bases sitting between them. The CDR3 runs to 14 residues. CDR1 and CDR2 from the germline V gene are SGHAT and FQNNGV. CDR3 DNA: TGTGCCAGCAGCTTAGGAGGGCCCACCTACGAGCAGTACTTC. As protein: CASSLGGPTYEQYF.